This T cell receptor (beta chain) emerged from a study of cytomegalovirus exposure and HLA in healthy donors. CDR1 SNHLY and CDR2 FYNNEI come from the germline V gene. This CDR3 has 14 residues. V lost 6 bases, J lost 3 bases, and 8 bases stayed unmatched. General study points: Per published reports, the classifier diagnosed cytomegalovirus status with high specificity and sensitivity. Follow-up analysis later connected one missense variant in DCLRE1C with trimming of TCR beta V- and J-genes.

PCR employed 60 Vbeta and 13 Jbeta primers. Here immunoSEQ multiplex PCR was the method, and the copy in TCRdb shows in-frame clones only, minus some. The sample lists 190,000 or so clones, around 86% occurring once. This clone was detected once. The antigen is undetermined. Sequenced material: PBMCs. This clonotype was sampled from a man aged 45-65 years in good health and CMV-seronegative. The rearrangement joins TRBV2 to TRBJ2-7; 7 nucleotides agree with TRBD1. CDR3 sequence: CASRTGQAFYEQYF. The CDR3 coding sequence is TGTGCCAGCAGGACAGGACAGGCCTTCTACGAGCAGTACTTC.